Shown below are 4 T cell receptor beta chains from a single sample sequenced in a study of cytomegalovirus exposure and HLA in healthy donors. With 60 Vbeta and 13 Jbeta primers, the PCR was carried out. Clones were read by immunoSEQ multiplex PCR, and TCRdb kept only the in-frame ones, dropping some. Of some 130,000 clones listed, less than 80% are singletons. Sequencing input: PBMCs. The receptors stem from a female donor in good health and CMV-seropositive.

V gene TRBV10-3 combines with J gene TRBJ2-5; no reliable D call. This CDR3 has 12 amino acids. Germline CDR1 is ENHRY and CDR2 is SYGVKD. V shed 3 bases and J shed 0 bases, with 2 bases lying between them. The CDR3 DNA reads as TGTGCCATCAGTGACTACCAAGAGACCCAGTACTTC. Its protein is CAISDYQETQYF.

This clone appeared a few times. In DNA form, the CDR3 reads TGTGCCAGCAGTTTAGCAGGGGAAATCAGGGGTAGAGGTGGTGGCTACACCTTC. It translates to CASSLAGEIRGRGGGYTF. The gene calls are TRBV28 and TRBJ1-2; D may be TRBD1 (6 bases). The germline CDR1 and CDR2 sequences are MDHEN and SYDVKM. This CDR3 contains 18 residues. The V end was cut by 2 bases, the J end by 7 bases, with 26 bases between.

The chain uses TRBV11-2 and TRBJ2-7; 7 positions match TRBD2. Germline assignment: CDR1 SGHAT and CDR2 FQNNGV. The CDR3 loop spans 16 amino acids. J gave up 3 bases and V 1 base, and 9 bases lay outside the gene matches. The CDR3 nucleotides are TGTGCCAGCAGCTTAGCTCCGGGAGGATCGGGCTACGAGCAGTACTTC. This translates into CASSLAPGGSGYEQYF.

The V gene is TRBV2, the J gene TRBJ2-7; D unclear. Looked up from germline, CDR1 is SNHLY and CDR2 is FYNNEI. This CDR3 has 14 residues. Deletions cut 7 bases from V and 5 bases from J, with 18 bases between. The CDR3, as DNA: TGTGCCAGCATCAACGATGCCCTATCCAACGAGCAGTACTTC. This sequence encodes CASINDALSNEQYF.